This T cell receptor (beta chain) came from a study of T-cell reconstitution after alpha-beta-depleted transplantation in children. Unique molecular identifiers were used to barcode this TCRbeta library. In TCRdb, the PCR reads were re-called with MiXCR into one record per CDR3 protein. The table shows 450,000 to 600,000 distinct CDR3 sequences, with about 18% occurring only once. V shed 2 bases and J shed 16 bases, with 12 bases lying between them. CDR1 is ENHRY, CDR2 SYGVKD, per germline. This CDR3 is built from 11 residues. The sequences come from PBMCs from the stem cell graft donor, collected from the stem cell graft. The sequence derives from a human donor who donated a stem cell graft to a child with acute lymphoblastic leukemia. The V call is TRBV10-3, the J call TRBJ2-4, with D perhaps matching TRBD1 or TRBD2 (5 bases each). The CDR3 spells CAISEGASQYF. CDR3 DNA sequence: TGTGCCATCAGTGAGGGGGCTAGCCAATACTTC.